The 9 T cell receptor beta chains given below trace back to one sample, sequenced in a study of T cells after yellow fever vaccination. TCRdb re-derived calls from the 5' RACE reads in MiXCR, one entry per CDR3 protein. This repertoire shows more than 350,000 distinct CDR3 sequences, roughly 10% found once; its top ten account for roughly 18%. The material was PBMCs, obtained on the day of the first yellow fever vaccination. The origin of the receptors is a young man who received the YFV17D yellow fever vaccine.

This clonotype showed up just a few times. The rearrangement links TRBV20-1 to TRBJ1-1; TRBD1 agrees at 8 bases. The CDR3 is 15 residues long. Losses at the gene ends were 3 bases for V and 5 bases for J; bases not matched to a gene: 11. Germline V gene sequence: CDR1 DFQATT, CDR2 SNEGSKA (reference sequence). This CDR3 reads CSARAHDRGGTEAFF. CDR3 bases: TGCAGTGCTAGGGCACATGACAGGGGTGGGACTGAAGCTTTCTTT.

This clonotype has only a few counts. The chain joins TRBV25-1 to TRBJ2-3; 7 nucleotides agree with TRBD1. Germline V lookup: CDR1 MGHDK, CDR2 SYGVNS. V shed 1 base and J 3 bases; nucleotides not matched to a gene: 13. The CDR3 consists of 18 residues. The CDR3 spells CASSESIRQGEGTDTQYF. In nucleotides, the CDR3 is TGTGCCAGCAGTGAATCCATAAGACAGGGTGAAGGGACAGATACGCAGTATTTT.

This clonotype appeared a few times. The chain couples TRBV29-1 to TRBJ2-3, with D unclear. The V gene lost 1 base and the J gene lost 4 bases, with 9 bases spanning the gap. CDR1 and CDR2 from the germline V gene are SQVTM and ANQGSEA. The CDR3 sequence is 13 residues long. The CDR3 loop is CSVEAIGADTQYF. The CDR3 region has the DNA TGCAGCGTTGAAGCTATCGGCGCAGATACGCAGTATTTT.

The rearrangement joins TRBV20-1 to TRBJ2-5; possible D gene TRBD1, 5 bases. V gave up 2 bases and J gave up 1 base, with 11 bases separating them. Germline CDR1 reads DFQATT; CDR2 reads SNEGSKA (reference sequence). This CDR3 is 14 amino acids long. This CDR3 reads CSARLDSIQETQYF. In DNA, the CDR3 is TGCAGTGCTAGACTCGACAGTATCCAAGAGACCCAGTACTTC.

The CDR3 DNA is TGTGCCAGCAGCTTGACAGGGAGCTCCTACGAGCAGTACGTC. As protein: CASSLTGSSYEQYV. This chain links TRBV5-4 with TRBJ2-7, with D maybe TRBD1 (6 bases). The germline V gene has CDR1 SGHNT and CDR2 YYREEE (reference sequence). This CDR3 comprises 14 residues. Trimming took 1 base from V and 0 from J, leaving 8 bases between them.

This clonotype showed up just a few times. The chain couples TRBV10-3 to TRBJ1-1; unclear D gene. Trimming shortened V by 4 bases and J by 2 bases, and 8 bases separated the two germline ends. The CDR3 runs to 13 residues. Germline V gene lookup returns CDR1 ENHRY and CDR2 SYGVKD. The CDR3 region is CAISGEENTEAFF. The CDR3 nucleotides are TGTGCCATCAGTGGCGAGGAAAACACTGAAGCTTTCTTT.

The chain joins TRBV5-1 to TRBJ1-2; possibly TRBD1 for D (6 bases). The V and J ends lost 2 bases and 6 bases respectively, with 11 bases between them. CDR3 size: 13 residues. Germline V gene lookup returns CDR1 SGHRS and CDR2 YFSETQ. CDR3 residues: CASSFRAGDGYTF. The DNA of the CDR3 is TGCGCCAGCAGCTTTCGGGCAGGGGATGGCTACACCTTC.

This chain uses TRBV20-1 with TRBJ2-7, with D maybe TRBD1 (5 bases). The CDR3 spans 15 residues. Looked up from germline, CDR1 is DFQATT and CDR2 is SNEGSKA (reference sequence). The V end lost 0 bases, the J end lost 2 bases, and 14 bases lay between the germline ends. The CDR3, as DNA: TGCAGTGCTAGAGATCGGGCAGGGAACCCCTACGAGCAGTACGTC. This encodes CSARDRAGNPYEQYV.

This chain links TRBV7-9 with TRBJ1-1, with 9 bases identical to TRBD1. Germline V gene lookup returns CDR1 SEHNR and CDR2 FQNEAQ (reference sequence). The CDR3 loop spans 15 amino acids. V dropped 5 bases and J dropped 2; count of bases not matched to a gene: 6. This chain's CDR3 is CASSRGQGKNTEAFF. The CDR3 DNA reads TGTGCCAGCAGCAGAGGACAGGGGAAAAACACTGAAGCTTTCTTT.